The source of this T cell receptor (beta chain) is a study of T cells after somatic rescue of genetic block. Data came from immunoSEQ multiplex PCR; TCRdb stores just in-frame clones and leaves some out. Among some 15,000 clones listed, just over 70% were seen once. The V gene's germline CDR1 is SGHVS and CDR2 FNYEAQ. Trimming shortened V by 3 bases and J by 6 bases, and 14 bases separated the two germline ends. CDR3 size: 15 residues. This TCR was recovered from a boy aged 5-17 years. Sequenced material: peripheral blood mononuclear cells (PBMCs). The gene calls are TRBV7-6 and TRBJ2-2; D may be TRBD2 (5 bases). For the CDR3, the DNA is TGTGCCAGCAGCTTTCGGACTCCCTCCCCCGGGGAGCTGTTTTTT. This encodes CASSFRTPSPGELFF.